The 22 T cell receptor beta chains below come from one sample, sequenced in a study of T cell repertoires in cytomegalovirus infection. For these receptors, no antigen is known. A single record per CDR3 protein comes from TCRdb applying MiXCR to the reads. The data show 450,000 to 550,000 distinct CDR3 sequences, about 39% seen once. Sequenced material: cultured PBMCs, taken from culture after CMV antigen stimulation. The receptors were gathered from a human donor in good health (CMV status not recorded). Some clones in this sample may be carry-over from other donors' samples.

V usage is TRBV19 and J usage is TRBJ1-5; D gene uncertain. The ends were cut back, 2 bases at V and 7 bases at J, with 9 bases in the middle. CDR3 size: 13 residues. Germline-derived CDR1 and CDR2 are LNHDA and SQIVND (reference sequence). The CDR3 region is CASSIRGGQPQHF. For the CDR3, the DNA is TGTGCCAGTAGTATACGGGGAGGCCAGCCCCAGCATTTT.

This chain connects TRBV4-1 to TRBJ1-2, with a possible D match to TRBD1 (6 bases). The germline gives CDR1 MGHRA, CDR2 YSYEKL. The V and J ends lost 6 bases and 5 bases respectively, with 10 bases between them. This CDR3 has 12 residues. CDR3: CASRSRGYGYTF. For the CDR3, the DNA is TGCGCCAGCAGATCCAGGGGTTATGGCTACACCTTC.

This clonotype has a count of ten or more. V is TRBV7-8 and J is TRBJ2-1; 7 bases align to TRBD2. The ends lost 1 base at V and 7 bases at J; junction bases unmatched: 10. This CDR3 is 16 amino acids long. From germline, CDR1 is SGHVS and CDR2 FQNEAQ. CDR3 residues: CASSLVATISGNEQFF. As DNA, the CDR3 is TGTGCCAGCAGCTTAGTTGCGACTATTAGCGGGAATGAGCAGTTCTTC.

This clonotype has only a few counts. V gene TRBV28 combines with J gene TRBJ1-5, with a weak D call TRBD1 (6 bases). Trimming cost V 3 bases and J 8 bases, with 17 bases left between them. The CDR3 contains 15 residues. CDR1 MDHEN and CDR2 SYDVKM come from the germline V gene. The CDR3 is CASSFAEGGMKPQHF. CDR3 sequence (DNA): TGTGCCAGCAGTTTTGCAGAGGGGGGGATGAAGCCCCAGCATTTT.

The rearrangement links TRBV29-1 to TRBJ2-5; D is undetermined. CDR3 length equals 12 residues. Germline V gene lookup returns CDR1 SQVTM and CDR2 ANQGSEA. Trimming pared 3 bases from V and 3 bases from J, leaving 8 bases between. CDR3 in DNA: TGCAGCGTTGATAACGGAAAAGAGACCCAGTACTTC. This codes for CSVDNGKETQYF.

This clonotype has just one count. V gene TRBV5-4 combines with J gene TRBJ1-4, with D possibly TRBD1 on 5 matching bases. The CDR3 is 13 amino acids. Germline V gene data show CDR1 as SGHNT and CDR2 as YYREEE (reference sequence). The V end was cut by 3 bases, the J end by 5 bases, with 8 bases between. This CDR3 is CASSSRQNEKLFF. CDR3 nucleotide sequence: TGTGCCAGCAGCTCCCGACAGAATGAAAAACTGTTTTTT.

This sequence joins TRBV6-5 and TRBJ2-1; the match to TRBD2 covers 8 bases. Trimming removed 1 base from V and 0 bases from J; junction bases left unmatched: 5. The length of the CDR3 is 17 residues. The germline gives CDR1 MNHEY, CDR2 SVGAGI. The CDR3 nucleotides read TGTGCCAGCAGTTACTATGCCGGGACTAGCTCCTACAATGAGCAGTTCTTC. Its protein is CASSYYAGTSSYNEQFF.

The chain couples TRBV7-6 to TRBJ1-3, with 9 bases aligning to TRBD1. CDR1 SGHVS and CDR2 FNYEAQ come from the germline V gene. The CDR3 is 16 amino acids. V shed 5 bases, J shed 5 bases, and the junction held 10 bases outside the gene matches. CDR3 sequence reads: CASSPLRGQGRNTIYF. The CDR3 DNA sequence: TGTGCCAGCAGCCCCTTAAGGGGACAGGGAAGAAACACCATATATTTT.

Ten or more counts support this clonotype. The genes are TRBV7-8 and TRBJ2-1; TRBD2 agrees at 14 bases. The CDR3 covers 16 residues. Looked up from germline, CDR1 is SGHVS and CDR2 is FQNEAQ. After removal of 4 bases from V and 7 bases from J, the junction contained 6 bases not matched to a gene. This CDR3 is CASSSPGTSGRNEQFF. CDR3 sequence (DNA): TGTGCCAGCAGCTCCCCGGGGACTAGCGGGAGAAATGAGCAGTTCTTC.

CDR3 DNA: TGTGCCAGCAGAATGGACAGGGATTCGTCCAAAGCTTTCTTT. Protein sequence: CASRMDRDSSKAFF. V and J are TRBV2 and TRBJ1-1; 8 nucleotides line up with TRBD1. This CDR3 has 14 residues. After removal of 6 bases from V and 9 bases from J, the junction contained 12 bases not matched to a gene. Germline V gene data show CDR1 as SNHLY and CDR2 as FYNNEI. Using reference TRBV2 and TRBJ1-1 for the parts outside the CDR3, the full variable domain is EPEVTQTPSHQVTQMGQEVILRCVPISNHLYFYWYRQILGQKVEFLVSFYNNEISEKSEIFDDQFSVERPDGSNFTLKIRSTKLEDSAMYFCASRMDRDSSKAFFGQGTRLTVV.

This clonotype was seen only a few times. This chain connects TRBV10-3 to TRBJ2-6, with TRBD1 matching over 10 bases. From germline, CDR1 is ENHRY and CDR2 SYGVKD. V was pared by 2 bases and J by 0 bases, with 7 bases of the junction left unmatched. This CDR3 is 19 amino acids long. The CDR3 DNA reads TGTGCCATCAGTGAGCCCCGGGACAGGGGACCCTCTGGGGCCAACGTCCTGACTTTC. This codes for CAISEPRDRGPSGANVLTF.

This clonotype appeared a few times. The V and J genes are TRBV7-9 and TRBJ2-7; 7 positions match TRBD2. This CDR3 has 13 amino acids. V dropped 5 bases and J dropped 8; count of bases not matched to a gene: 9. The germline V gene has CDR1 SEHNR and CDR2 FQNEAQ (reference sequence). The CDR3 DNA sequence: TGTGCCAGCAGCACGGCGCGGGGGAGGAAGCAGTACTTC. It codes for CASSTARGRKQYF.

The rearrangement uses TRBV12-3 or TRBV12-4 and TRBJ2-7; D might be TRBD2 (5 bases). Trimming stripped 2 bases from V and 2 bases from J, with 40 bases between. CDR3 length equals 24 residues. The CDR3 loop reads CASSLQPRVLLTSTPGLAAYEQYF. CDR3 in DNA: TGTGCCAGCAGTTTACAGCCACGGGTACTACTAACATCAACCCCAGGACTTGCCGCCTACGAGCAGTACTTC.

This chain links TRBV7-6 with TRBJ2-2, with D perhaps assigned TRBD1 or TRBD2 (5 bases each). V was pared by 1 base and J by 6 bases, with 12 bases between. Germline-derived CDR1 and CDR2 are SGHVS and FNYEAQ. CDR3 length: 15 amino acids. The CDR3 spells CASSLGQGGSGELFF. CDR3 coding DNA: TGTGCCAGCAGCTTAGGTCAGGGCGGGTCCGGGGAGCTGTTTTTT.

V usage is TRBV6-1 and J usage is TRBJ2-7; D remains unclear. V lost 2 bases and J lost 0, with 11 bases in between. The germline CDR1 and CDR2 sequences are MNHNS and SASEGT. This CDR3 is built from 15 residues. CDR3 nucleotides: TGTGCCAGCAGTGAATACGAGGTTCACTCCTACGAGCAGTACTTC. Translation gives CASSEYEVHSYEQYF.

V usage is TRBV7-4 and J usage is TRBJ1-1; D is ambiguous. Between the trimmed V and J ends, which lost 0 bases and 7 bases, there was a span of 0 bases. The CDR3 has 10 amino acids. Germline lookup yields CDR1 SGHVT and CDR2 SQSDAQ. CDR3 in DNA: TGTGCCAGCAGCTTAGCTGAAGCTTTCTTT. This gives the protein CASSLAEAFF. The full variable domain, rest sourced from reference TRBV7-4 and TRBJ1-1, is GAGVSQSPRYKVAKRGRDVALRCDSISGHVTLYWYRQTLGQGSEVLTYSQSDAQRDKSGRPSGRFSAERPERSVSTLKIQRTEQGDSAVYLCASSLAEAFFGQGTRLTVV.

This clonotype was recorded a few times. The CDR3 loop reads CASSVTSREYNEQFF. DNA for the CDR3: TGTGCCAGCAGCGTAACTAGCCGGGAATACAATGAGCAGTTCTTC. The V and J genes are TRBV7-2 and TRBJ2-1; tentative D call: TRBD2 (6 bases). Per germline, CDR1 SGHTA and CDR2 FQGNSA. The germline V and J ends were trimmed by 5 bases and 4 bases, with 15 bases remaining between them. The CDR3 contains 15 residues.

The chain combines TRBV12-3 or TRBV12-4 with TRBJ1-2; 11 nucleotides line up with TRBD1. V gave up 6 bases and J gave up 5 bases; unmatched junction bases: 8. This CDR3 comprises 15 residues. CDR3: CASRTLDRGRYGYTF. As DNA, the CDR3 is TGTGCCAGCAGAACACTGGACAGGGGGCGGTATGGCTACACCTTC.

This clonotype was recorded many times. The chain couples TRBV7-2 to TRBJ1-5; weak D call: TRBD1 (5 bases). The V end lost 3 bases, the J end lost 3 bases, and 12 bases lay between the germline ends. The germline CDR1 and CDR2 sequences are SGHTA and FQGNSA. CDR3 length equals 15 residues. CDR3 coding DNA: TGTGCCAGCAGCTTGAGCTGGGGGAACAATCAGCCCCAGCATTTT. It specifies CASSLSWGNNQPQHF.

This clonotype was detected a few times. The chain recombines TRBV7-9 with TRBJ2-6; D gene unclear. The CDR3 is 16 amino acids. The V gene's germline CDR1 is SEHNR and CDR2 FQNEAQ (reference sequence). Trimming left V 1 base short and J 0 bases short, with 7 bases between. The DNA of the CDR3 is TGTGCCAGCAGCTTAGGACCGAACTCTGGGGCCAACGTCCTGACTTTC. Its protein is CASSLGPNSGANVLTF.

In the case of this clonotype: The junction does not match germline at one end; this may be a read error. V is TRBV6-5 and J is TRBJ1-1; D gene uncertain. CDR1 is MNHEY and CDR2 is SVGAGI in the germline V gene. This CDR3 is built from 14 residues. CDR3 nucleotide sequence: TGTGCAAGCAGCCCCCTACAGAAGAACACTGAAGCTTTCTTT. It specifies CASSPLQKNTEAFF.

This chain links TRBV11-2 with TRBJ2-1, with D perhaps TRBD1 (6 bases). With 3 bases removed from V and 13 bases from J, the gap between germline ends came to 31 bases. The CDR3 is 18 amino acids. Looked up from germline, CDR1 is SGHAT and CDR2 is FQNNGV. The CDR3 spells CASSLGPSWLGQLIVQFF. CDR3 DNA: TGTGCCAGCAGCTTGGGCCCCTCGTGGTTGGGACAATTAATTGTTCAGTTCTTC.